One sample yielded the 15 T cell receptor beta chains listed below, sequenced in a study of breast tumors, draining lymph nodes, adjacent tissues. TCRdb reprocessed the multiplex PCR reads with MiXCR, giving one entry per CDR3 protein. Seen here are about 22,000 distinct CDR3 sequences, approximately 61% observed once, and the top ten hold under 25%. Specimen: tumor-adjacent breast tissue. The receptors shown here come from a female donor with breast cancer. Some clones in this sample may be carry-over from other donors' samples.

In this sample, this clonotype is medium-sized. The chain has TRBV20-1 and TRBJ2-7; maybe TRBD2 (6 bases). Germline assignment: CDR1 DFQATT and CDR2 SNEGSKA (reference sequence). This CDR3 has 15 amino acids. V shed 0 bases and J shed 1 base, with 13 bases lying between them. The CDR3 loop is CSARDRRDPSYEQYF. The CDR3 DNA reads TGCAGTGCTAGAGATAGGAGGGACCCTTCCTACGAGCAGTACTTC.

This clonotype was detected only once. The V and J genes are TRBV24-1 and TRBJ1-6, with a tentative D call TRBD1 (6 bases). CDR1 KGHDR and CDR2 SFDVKD come from the germline V gene. The CDR3 has 14 residues. The V and J ends lost 4 bases and 8 bases respectively, with 11 bases between them. CDR3 region: CATSESGVHSPLHF. CDR3 in DNA: TGTGCCACCAGTGAATCAGGGGTCCATTCACCCCTCCACTTT.

This chain connects TRBV29-1 to TRBJ2-7; D unresolved. The ends were cut back, 7 bases at V and 3 bases at J, with 10 bases in the middle. The CDR3 loop spans 11 amino acids. Germline CDR1 and CDR2: SQVTM and ANQGSEA. For the CDR3, the DNA is TGCAGCGCTCGGTGGGGCTACGAGCAGTACTTC. This sequence encodes CSARWGYEQYF.

About this clonotype itself: At one end, the junction sequence differs from germline, possibly due to a read error. This chain links TRBV10-3 with TRBJ2-3; D may be TRBD1 (6 bases). The germline V gene encodes CDR1 ENHRY and CDR2 SYGVKD. The CDR3 is 14 residues long. CDR3 nucleotides: TGCGCCATCAGACGACAGGAGAGCACAGATACGCAGTATTTT. Its protein product is CAIRRQESTDTQYF.

The rearrangement links TRBV12-3 or TRBV12-4 to TRBJ2-7, with 9 positions matching TRBD1. The junction had 9 bases not matched to a gene; V was cut back by 7 bases and J by 5 bases. This CDR3 has 14 residues. In DNA, the CDR3 is TGTGCCAGCACTCCACGGGACAGGGTAGACGAGCAGTACTTC. Its protein is CASTPRDRVDEQYF.

CDR3 loop: CASSVEGQDSYEQYF. CDR3 in DNA: TGTGCCAGCAGCGTAGAGGGACAGGATTCCTACGAGCAGTACTTC. The gene calls are TRBV9 and TRBJ2-7; 8 nucleotides align to TRBD1. Germline V gene sequence: CDR1 SGDLS, CDR2 YYNGEE. The CDR3 runs to 15 residues. The ends lost 0 bases at V and 1 base at J; junction bases unmatched: 3.

This clonotype was seen a single time. An end of the junction does not agree with germline; a read error may underlie this. V and J are TRBV7-9 and TRBJ2-7; D perhaps matches TRBD2 (5 bases). The germline V gene has CDR1 SEHNR and CDR2 FQNEAQ (reference sequence). The CDR3 consists of 15 residues. CDR3 sequence reads: CASRLTRGNTGELYF. DNA of the CDR3: TGTGCCAGCAGATTAACGAGAGGGAACACCGGGGAGCTGTACTTC. The entire variable domain, with the rest obtained from reference TRBV7-9 and TRBJ2-7, is as follows: DTGVSQNPRHKITKRGQNVTFRCDPISEHNRLYWYRQTLGQGPEFLTYFQNEAQLEKSRLLSDRFSAERPKGSFSTLEIQRTEQGDSAMYLCASRLTRGNTGELYFGPGTRLTVT.

This chain joins TRBV20-1 and TRBJ1-6, with 10 bases that match TRBD1. The CDR3 consists of 18 residues. CDR1 is DFQATT, CDR2 SNEGSKA, per germline (reference sequence). Unmatched junction bases numbered 14, after V lost 6 bases and J lost 3 bases. CDR3 region: CSASPGQGKAGYNSPLHF. As DNA, the CDR3 is TGCAGTGCAAGTCCGGGACAGGGGAAGGCGGGCTATAATTCACCCCTCCACTTT.

V usage is TRBV5-5 and J usage is TRBJ1-4; D unresolved. CDR3 length: 16 amino acids. The V gene's germline CDR1 is SGHKS and CDR2 YYEKEE (reference sequence). V was trimmed by 4 bases and J by 0 bases, leaving 13 bases between them. CDR3 in amino acids: CASSPGVGSTNEKLFF. CDR3 sequence (DNA): TGTGCCAGCAGCCCGGGCGTGGGGTCAACTAATGAAAAACTGTTTTTT.

This clonotype was picked up many times. The chain has TRBV30 and TRBJ2-3, with a possible D match to TRBD1 (5 bases). The V end was cut by 7 bases, the J end by 0 bases, with 11 bases between. This CDR3 has 13 amino acids. CDR1 and CDR2 from the germline V gene are GTSNPN and SVGIG (reference sequence). CDR3 amino acids: CALLTVSTDTQYF. The CDR3 DNA reads as TGTGCCTTATTGACAGTTAGCACAGATACGCAGTATTTT.

This rearrangement joins TRBV7-2 to TRBJ2-5, with D possibly TRBD2 on 5 matching bases. V lost 6 bases to trimming and J lost 7 bases, with 12 bases between them. Germline CDR1 SGHTA, CDR2 FQGNSA. This CDR3 comprises 12 residues. Written as DNA, the CDR3 is TGTGCCAGCAGTTTTTACGAGGGGACCCAGTACTTC. Its translation is CASSFYEGTQYF. Looking up the rest from reference TRBV7-2 and TRBJ2-5 gives the full variable domain: GAGVSQSPSNKVTEKGKDVELRCDPISGHTALYWYRQSLGQGLEFLIYFQGNSAPDKSGLPSDRFSAERTGGSVSTLTIQRTQQEDSAVYLCASSFYEGTQYFGPGTRLLVL.

Of note for this clonotype: An end of the junction does not agree with germline; a read error may underlie this. The rearrangement links TRBV6-1 to TRBJ1-3, with D uncertain. The V gene's germline CDR1 is MNHNS and CDR2 SASEGT. The CDR3 loop spans 15 amino acids. The CDR3 region has the DNA TGTGCCAGCTCCGCGGCAGGACGCTCTGGAAGCACCATATACTTT. Amino acid sequence: CASSAAGRSGSTIYF.

This sequence joins TRBV19 and TRBJ1-4; D is unresolved. Trimming removed 6 bases from V and 5 bases from J, with 7 bases in between. Germline V CDR1 and CDR2: LNHDA, SQIVND (reference sequence). The CDR3 extends over 12 amino acids. In DNA form, the CDR3 reads TGTGCCAGTAGCAGGAAGAATGAAAAACTGTTTTTT. Translated, it gives CASSRKNEKLFF. Full variable domain (rest looked up from reference TRBV19 and TRBJ1-4): DGGITQSPKYLFRKEGQNVTLSCEQNLNHDAMYWYRQDPGQGLRLIYYSQIVNDFQKGDIAEGYSVSREKKESFPLTVTSAQKNPTAFYLCASSRKNEKLFFGSGTQLSVL.

The sample holds many counts of this clonotype. The chain links TRBV2 to TRBJ2-1, with 8 bases aligning to TRBD2. V dropped 6 bases and J dropped 8; count of bases not matched to a gene: 9. The CDR3 spans 14 residues. Germline CDR1 SNHLY, CDR2 FYNNEI. CDR3 nucleotide sequence: TGTGCCAGCAGGATGGGACTAGTCGGCGATGAGCAGTTCTTC. This encodes CASRMGLVGDEQFF.

On this clonotype: Given a much more abundant clone one base away, this may be a read error. Since the CDR3 does not end with the conserved phenylalanine or tryptophan, this likely comes from a read error. The rearrangement links TRBV3-1 to TRBJ1-1; D may be TRBD1 (6 bases). Trimming took off 1 base at V and 0 bases at J, with 12 bases between the two ends. The CDR3 extends over 16 amino acids. Per the germline V gene, CDR1 is LGHDT and CDR2 is YNNKEL (reference sequence). The CDR3 coding sequence is TGTGCCAGCAGCCAAGGATGGACAGACTTGAACACTGAAGCTTTCTGT. It is translated as CASSQGWTDLNTEAFC.